This T cell receptor beta chain was found in a study of vaccination and CD4 T cells after COVID-19. The V and J ends lost 0 bases and 4 bases, in that order; junction bases with no gene match: 7. Germline CDR1 and CDR2: DFQATT and SNEGSKA (reference sequence). The CDR3 covers 17 residues. The Oncomine TCR Beta short-read assay sequenced DNA from cultured CD4+ T cells. MiXCR was run by TCRdb on the PCR reads, yielding one entry per CDR3 protein. The sample contains 15,000 to 20,000 distinct CDR3 sequences, approximately 57% of which appear only once. Treatment given: approximately nine-day PBMC culture with coronavirus spike peptide pools or control peptides (ViraFEST assay). This clonotype has only a few counts. Its matching antigen is unknown.

This TCR came from a human donor who had recovered from COVID-19. The chain employs TRBV20-1 and TRBJ1-5; 12 positions match TRBD1. Sequenced sample: CD4+ T cells from blood, cultured in vitro. Here the CDR3 reads CSARDPGQGAWNQPQHF. In DNA, the CDR3 is TGCAGTGCTAGAGACCCGGGACAGGGGGCTTGGAATCAGCCCCAGCATTTT.